This is a list of T cell receptor beta chains from one sample in a study of regulatory T cells in long-lasting Graves disease. TCRdb ran MiXCR on the multiplex PCR reads and lists one entry per CDR3 protein. The sample lists 400,000 to 450,000 distinct CDR3 sequences; over 15% were seen once. The data also belong to a second study, concerning T cells in Graves' hyperthyroidism and ophthalmopathy.

The material sequenced was peripheral blood mononuclear cells (PBMCs), taken at new diagnosis, from a patient treated with antithyroid drugs. The receptor set was obtained from a woman in her thirties with Graves disease. Both conserved end residues are part of each CDR3. Fields, in order: D gene, V gene, clone size, CDR3 length, J gene, CDR3 protein, CDR3 DNA. The D gene is left open where the match is weak. Some rows have no size entry. The others give once, few or many, or a class for an expanded clone.

.,TRBV6-1,many,15,TRBJ2-7,CASILLRGGSYEQYF,TGTGCCAGCATTCTGCTCCGGGGTGGCTCCTACGAGCAGTACTTC
TRBD2,TRBV5-1,.,12,TRBJ2-3,CASSFSGRVQYF,TGCGCCAGCAGCTTCAGCGGGAGAGTGCAGTATTTT
.,TRBV7-7,many,15,TRBJ2-3,CASSPGGGSTDTQYF,TGTGCCAGCAGCCCCGGGGGCGGGAGCACAGATACGCAGTATTTT
.,TRBV5-1,many,17,TRBJ2-1,CASSLWGLGGTYNEQFF,TGCGCCAGCAGCTTGTGGGGCCTCGGAGGGACCTACAATGAGCAGTTCTTC
TRBD2,TRBV12-3/TRBV12-4,.,15,TRBJ2-1,CASSSGLAGLGEQFF,TGTGCCAGCAGTTCCGGGCTAGCGGGATTGGGTGAGCAGTTCTTC
TRBD2,TRBV7-2,many,14,TRBJ2-5,CASRSSGGQETQYF,TGTGCCAGCAGGTCTAGCGGGGGGCAAGAGACCCAGTACTTC
.,TRBV7-9,.,13,TRBJ1-2,CASSRETNYGYTF,TGTGCCAGCAGCAGGGAAACTAACTATGGCTACACCTTC
.,TRBV3-1,many,15,TRBJ1-1,CASSPHSGRDTEAFF,TGTGCCAGCAGCCCTCATTCGGGCAGAGACACTGAAGCTTTCTTT
TRBD1,TRBV28,many,15,TRBJ2-5,CASSLLGQGVETQYF,TGTGCCAGCAGTTTACTAGGACAGGGGGTGGAGACCCAGTACTTC
.,TRBV2,many,13,TRBJ2-1,CASTHSGYNEQFF,TGTGCCAGCACCCACTCAGGTTACAATGAGCAGTTCTTC
TRBD1,TRBV15,few,15,TRBJ2-3,CATRAPGQTTDTQYF,TGTGCCACCAGGGCACCGGGACAGACCACAGATACGCAGTATTTT
.,TRBV12-3/TRBV12-4,many,14,TRBJ2-6,CASSFSSGANVLTF,TGTGCCAGCAGTTTTTCCTCTGGGGCCAACGTCCTGACTTTC
.,TRBV20-1,.,12,TRBJ1-5,CSAGGAGQPQHF,TGCAGTGCAGGCGGGGCAGGTCAGCCCCAGCATTTT
.,TRBV7-9,many,16,TRBJ2-7,CASSPNRDGFAYEQYF,TGTGCCAGCAGCCCCAACAGGGACGGATTCGCATACGAGCAGTACTTC
.,TRBV11-2,many,13,TRBJ2-5,CASSLTGTQTQYF,TGTGCCAGCAGCTTAACAGGGACGCAGACCCAGTACTTC
.,TRBV10-3,few,15,TRBJ2-7,CAISEFRGSSYEQYF,TGTGCCATCAGTGAGTTCAGGGGTAGCTCCTACGAGCAGTACTTC
TRBD1,TRBV2,many,13,TRBJ2-7,CASSRDRGDEQYF,TGTGCCAGCAGTCGGGACAGGGGGGACGAGCAGTACTTC
TRBD1,TRBV6-2/TRBV6-3,.,18,TRBJ1-1,CASSSGGGDRGRSTEAFF,TGTGCCAGCAGCTCGGGAGGAGGGGACAGGGGGCGAAGCACTGAAGCTTTCTTT
.,TRBV2,many,11,TRBJ2-7,CASSEYDEQYF,TGTGCCAGCAGTGAATACGACGAGCAGTACTTC
.,TRBV7-3,.,17,TRBJ2-3,CASSPLTRAGGADTQYF,TGTGCCAGCAGCCCGCTTACGAGGGCAGGGGGGGCAGATACGCAGTATTTT